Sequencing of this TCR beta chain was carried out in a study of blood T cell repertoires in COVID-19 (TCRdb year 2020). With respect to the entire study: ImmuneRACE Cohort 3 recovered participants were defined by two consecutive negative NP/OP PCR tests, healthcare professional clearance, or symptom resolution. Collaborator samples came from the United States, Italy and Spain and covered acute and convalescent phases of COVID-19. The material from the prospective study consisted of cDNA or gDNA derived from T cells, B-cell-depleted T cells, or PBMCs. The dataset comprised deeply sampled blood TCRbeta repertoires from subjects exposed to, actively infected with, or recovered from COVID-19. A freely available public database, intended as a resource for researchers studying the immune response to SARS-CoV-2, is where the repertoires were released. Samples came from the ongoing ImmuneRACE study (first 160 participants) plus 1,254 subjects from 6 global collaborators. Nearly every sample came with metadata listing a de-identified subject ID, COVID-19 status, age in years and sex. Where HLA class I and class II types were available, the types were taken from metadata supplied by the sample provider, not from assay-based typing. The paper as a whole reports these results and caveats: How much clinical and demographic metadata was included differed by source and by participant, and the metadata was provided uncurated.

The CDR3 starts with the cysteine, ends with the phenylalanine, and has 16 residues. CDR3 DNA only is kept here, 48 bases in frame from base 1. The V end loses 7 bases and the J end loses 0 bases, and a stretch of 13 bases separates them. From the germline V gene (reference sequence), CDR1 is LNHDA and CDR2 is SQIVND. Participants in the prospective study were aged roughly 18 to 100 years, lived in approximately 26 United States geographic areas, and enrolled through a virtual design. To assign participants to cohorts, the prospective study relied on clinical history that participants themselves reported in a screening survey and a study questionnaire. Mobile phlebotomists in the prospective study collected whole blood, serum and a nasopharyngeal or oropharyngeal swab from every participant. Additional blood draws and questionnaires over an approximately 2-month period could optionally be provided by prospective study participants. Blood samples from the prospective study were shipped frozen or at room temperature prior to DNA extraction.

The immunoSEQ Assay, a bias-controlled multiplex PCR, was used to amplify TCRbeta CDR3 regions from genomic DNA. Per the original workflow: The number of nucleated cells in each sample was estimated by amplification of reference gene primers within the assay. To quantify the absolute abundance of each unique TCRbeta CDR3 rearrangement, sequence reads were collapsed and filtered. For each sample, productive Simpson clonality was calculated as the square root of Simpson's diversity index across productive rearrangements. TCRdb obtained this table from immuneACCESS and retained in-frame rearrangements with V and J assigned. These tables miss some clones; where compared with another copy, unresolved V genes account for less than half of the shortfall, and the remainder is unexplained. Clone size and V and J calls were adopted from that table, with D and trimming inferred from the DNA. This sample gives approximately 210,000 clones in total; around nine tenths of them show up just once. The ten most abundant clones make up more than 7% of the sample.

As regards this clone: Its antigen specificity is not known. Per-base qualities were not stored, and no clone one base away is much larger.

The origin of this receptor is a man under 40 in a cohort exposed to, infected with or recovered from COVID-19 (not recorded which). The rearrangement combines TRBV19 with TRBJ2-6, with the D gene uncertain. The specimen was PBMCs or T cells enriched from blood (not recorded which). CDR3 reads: CASTRPWASGANVLTF. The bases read TGTGCCAGTACCCGCCCGTGGGCCTCTGGGGCCAACGTCCTGACTTTC.